The source of this T cell receptor beta chain is a study of cytomegalovirus exposure and HLA in healthy donors. Whole-study results and caveats: That first-cohort TCR clusters tended to co-occur in the 95 to 150 validation repertoires was found in a later analysis. High sensitivity and specificity were reportedly achieved when the classifier diagnosed cytomegalovirus status. CMV antigen specificity of a few CMV-associated chains was confirmed in vitro.

Measured with immunoSEQ multiplex PCR; TCRdb has only the in-frame clones, and not every one. Among around 260,000 clones listed, 90% were seen once. This clone showed up just a few times. As yet, its antigen is unknown. It was the approximately 130-subject validation cohort, separate from the 666-subject first cohort, to which the donors belonged. This clonotype originated in a woman in her thirties in good health and CMV-seronegative. The specimen was PBMCs.

Here the CDR3 reads CASSRGTFNNEQFF. The CDR3, as DNA: TGTGCCAGCAGCCGTGGGACATTTAACAATGAGCAGTTCTTC. The rearrangement links TRBV7-8 to TRBJ2-1; perhaps TRBD1 as D (6 bases). CDR1 and CDR2 from the germline V gene are SGHVS and FQNEAQ. This CDR3 region has 14 residues. V was clipped by 5 bases and J by 5 bases, with 13 bases between them.